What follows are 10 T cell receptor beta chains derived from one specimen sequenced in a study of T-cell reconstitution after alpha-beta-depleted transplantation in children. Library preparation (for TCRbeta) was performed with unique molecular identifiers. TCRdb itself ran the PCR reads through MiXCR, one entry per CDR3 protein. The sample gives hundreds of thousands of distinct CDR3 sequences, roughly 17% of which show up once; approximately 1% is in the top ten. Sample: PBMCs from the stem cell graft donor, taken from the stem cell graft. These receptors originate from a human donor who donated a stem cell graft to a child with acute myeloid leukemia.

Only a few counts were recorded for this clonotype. In DNA form, the CDR3 reads TGTGCCAGCAGCTTAAGCCTAGCGGGGGGGCCGCAGTACTTC. This translates into CASSLSLAGGPQYF. The rearrangement joins TRBV7-2 to TRBJ2-4; 12 nucleotides line up with TRBD2. Germline V gene sequence: CDR1 SGHTA, CDR2 FQGNSA. CDR3 length equals 14 residues. V dropped 2 bases and J dropped 13; count of bases not matched to a gene: 6.

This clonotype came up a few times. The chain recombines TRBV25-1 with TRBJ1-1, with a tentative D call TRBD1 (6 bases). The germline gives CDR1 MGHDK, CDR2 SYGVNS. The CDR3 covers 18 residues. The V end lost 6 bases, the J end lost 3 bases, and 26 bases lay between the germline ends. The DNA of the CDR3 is TGTGCCAGCAGCACGGCTACATTCCGTGGGGGCGAATACACTGAAGCTTTCTTT. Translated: CASSTATFRGGEYTEAFF.

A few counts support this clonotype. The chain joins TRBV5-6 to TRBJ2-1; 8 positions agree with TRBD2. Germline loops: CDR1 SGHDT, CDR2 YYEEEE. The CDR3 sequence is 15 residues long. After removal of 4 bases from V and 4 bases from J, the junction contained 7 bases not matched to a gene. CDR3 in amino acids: CASSLALAGYNEQFF. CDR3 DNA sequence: TGTGCCAGCAGCCTCGCCCTAGCGGGTTACAATGAGCAGTTCTTC.

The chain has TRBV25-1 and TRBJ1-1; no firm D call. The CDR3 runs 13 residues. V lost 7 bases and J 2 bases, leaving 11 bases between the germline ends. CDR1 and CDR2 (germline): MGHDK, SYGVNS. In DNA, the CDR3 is TGTGCCAGCACCAAAGGGAGTAACACTGAAGCTTTCTTT. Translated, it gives CASTKGSNTEAFF.

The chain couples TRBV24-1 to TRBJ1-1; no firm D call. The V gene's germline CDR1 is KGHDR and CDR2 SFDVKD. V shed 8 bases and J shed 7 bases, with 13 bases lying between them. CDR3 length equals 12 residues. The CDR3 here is CATTPLRLEAFF. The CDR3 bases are TGTGCCACCACCCCGCTACGCCTTGAAGCTTTCTTT.

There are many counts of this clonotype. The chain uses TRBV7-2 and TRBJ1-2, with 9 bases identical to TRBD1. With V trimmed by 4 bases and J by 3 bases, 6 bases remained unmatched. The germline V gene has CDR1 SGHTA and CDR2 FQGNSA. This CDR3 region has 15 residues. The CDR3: CASSSGTGWDYGYTF. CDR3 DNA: TGTGCCAGCAGCTCCGGGACAGGGTGGGACTATGGCTACACCTTC.

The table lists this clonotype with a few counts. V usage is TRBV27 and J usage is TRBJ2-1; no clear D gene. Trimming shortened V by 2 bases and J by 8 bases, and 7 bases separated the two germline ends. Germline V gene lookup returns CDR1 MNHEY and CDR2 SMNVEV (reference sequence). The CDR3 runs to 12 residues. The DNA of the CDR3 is TGTGCCAGCAGTTTAACGGGCTATGAGCAGTTCTTC. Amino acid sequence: CASSLTGYEQFF.

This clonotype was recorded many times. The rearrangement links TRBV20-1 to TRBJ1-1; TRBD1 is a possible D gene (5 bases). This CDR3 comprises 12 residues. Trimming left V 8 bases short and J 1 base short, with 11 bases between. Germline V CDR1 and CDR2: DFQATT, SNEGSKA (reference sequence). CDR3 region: CSPGPTNTEAFF. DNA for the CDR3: TGCAGTCCGGGACCGACGAACACTGAAGCTTTCTTT.

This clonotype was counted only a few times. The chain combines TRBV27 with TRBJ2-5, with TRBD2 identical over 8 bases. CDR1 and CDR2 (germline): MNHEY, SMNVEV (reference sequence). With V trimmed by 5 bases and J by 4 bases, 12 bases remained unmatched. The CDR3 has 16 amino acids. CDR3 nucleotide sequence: TGTGCCAGCAGTCTGAGTCCGGGACTAGGGGGAGAGACCCAGTACTTC. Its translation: CASSLSPGLGGETQYF.

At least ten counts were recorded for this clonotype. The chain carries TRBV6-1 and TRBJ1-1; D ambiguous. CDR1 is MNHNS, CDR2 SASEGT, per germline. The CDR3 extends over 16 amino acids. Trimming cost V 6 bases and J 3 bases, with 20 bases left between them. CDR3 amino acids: CASSPTKVAPDTEAFF. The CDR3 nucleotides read TGTGCCAGCAGCCCGACTAAGGTGGCGCCGGACACTGAAGCTTTCTTT.